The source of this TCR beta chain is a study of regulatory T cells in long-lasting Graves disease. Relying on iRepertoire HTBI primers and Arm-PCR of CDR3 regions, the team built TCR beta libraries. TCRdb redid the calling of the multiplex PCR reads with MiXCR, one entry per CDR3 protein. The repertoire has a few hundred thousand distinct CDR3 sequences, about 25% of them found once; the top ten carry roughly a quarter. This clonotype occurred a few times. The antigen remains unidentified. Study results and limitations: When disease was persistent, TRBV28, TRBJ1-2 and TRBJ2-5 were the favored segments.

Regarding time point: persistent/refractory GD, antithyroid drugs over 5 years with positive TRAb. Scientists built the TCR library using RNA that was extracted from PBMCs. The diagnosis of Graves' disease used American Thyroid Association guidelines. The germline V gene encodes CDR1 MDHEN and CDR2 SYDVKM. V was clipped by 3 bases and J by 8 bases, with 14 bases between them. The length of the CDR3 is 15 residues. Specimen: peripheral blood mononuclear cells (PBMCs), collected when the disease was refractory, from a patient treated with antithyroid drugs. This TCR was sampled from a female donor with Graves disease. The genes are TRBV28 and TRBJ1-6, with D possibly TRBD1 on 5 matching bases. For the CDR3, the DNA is TGTGCCAGCAGTTTGCCTATCAAAGGGGATTCACCCCTCCACTTT. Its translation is CASSLPIKGDSPLHF.